This T cell receptor beta chain was identified in a study of shared clonotypes between healthy human individuals. Study background: In total, the donors were a couple of women and a few men aged 18 to 49.

About 30,000 T cell genomes, or around 200 ng DNA, went into the sorted-subset replicate PCRs. The protocol was immunoSEQ multiplex PCR, while the TCRdb copy is restricted to in-frame clones and leaves out a portion. The table includes roughly 2.2 million clones, more than 80% detected once. It was into CD45RA+ naive and CD45RA-negative memory subsets that the CD4+ cells were split. CDR3 length equals 14 residues. Trimming removed 0 bases at V and 3 bases at J, with 9 bases between. Per the germline V gene, CDR1 is SGDLS and CDR2 is YYNGEE. The chain couples TRBV9 to TRBJ2-5, with D uncertain. This receptor was identified in a man between 18 and 35 years old in good health. Some clones in this sample may be carry-over from other donors' samples. Sequencing was done on a sample of naive CD4+ T cells from PBMCs. The subset is: CD45RA+ positively selected. The CDR3 is CASSVEGYKETQYF. The CDR3 region has the DNA TGTGCCAGCAGCGTAGAAGGTTATAAAGAGACCCAGTACTTC.